A selection of T cell receptor beta chains follows, all from one sample in a study of T cells in Graves' hyperthyroidism and ophthalmopathy. TCRdb re-derived calls from the multiplex PCR reads in MiXCR, one entry per CDR3 protein. The sample records 250,000 to 400,000 distinct CDR3 sequences, roughly an eighth being singletons. The sequenced material came from blood. Every receptor here comes from a woman in her thirties or forties with Graves' ophthalmopathy. CDR3s include the opening cysteine and the closing phenylalanine or tryptophan. D genes are given only for firm matches. Clone size is shown for a subset of rows, as once, few, many or a class of expanded clone.

j_call clone_size v_call d_call cdr3_nt cdr3_aa
TRBJ2-7 once TRBV6-1 TRBD1 TGTGCCATCAGTGAGACAGGGGCCTACGAGCAGTACTTC CAISETGAYEQYF
TRBJ1-2 few TRBV6-1 TRBD1 TGTGCCAGCAGTTTACGGGACAGTCAAGGCTACACCTTC CASSLRDSQGYTF
TRBJ2-5 . TRBV7-9 . TGTGCCAGCAGCCCGGACAGCCATCAAGAGACCCAGTACTTC CASSPDSHQETQYF
TRBJ2-5 many TRBV20-1 . TGCAGTGCTAGCTCATCCCCTGGGAGGAGGGAGACCCAGTACTTC CSASSSPGRRETQYF
TRBJ2-1 many TRBV28 . TGTGCCAGCAGTTTCTTCGCAGGCGAGCAGTTCTTC CASSFFAGEQFF
TRBJ2-1 few TRBV20-1 TRBD2 TGCAGTGCTAGAGATATTAGCGGGAGGGCCTCGAACGACAATGAGCAGTTCTTC CSARDISGRASNDNEQFF
TRBJ2-6 many TRBV2 . TGTGCCAGCAGCGACAGCGGAGGTGGGGCCAACGTCCTGACTTTC CASSDSGGGANVLTF
TRBJ1-1 . TRBV4-1 . TGCGCCAGCAGCCAAGATCTGTGGGGCACTGAAGCTTTCTTT CASSQDLWGTEAFF
TRBJ2-3 . TRBV29-1 . TGCAGCGCGAGACGCACAGATACGCAGTATTTT CSARRTDTQYF
TRBJ1-3 . TRBV15 . TGTGCCACCAGCAGAGATGGACGGAACTCTGGAAACACCATATATTTT CATSRDGRNSGNTIYF
TRBJ2-7 . TRBV4-2 . TGTGCCAGCAGCCAAGCGGATAGCGGCTCCTACGAGCAGTACTTC CASSQADSGSYEQYF
TRBJ2-7 many TRBV24-1 . TGTGCCACCAGTGATCCAAAGGTGGGGATCTACGAGCAGTACTTC CATSDPKVGIYEQYF